These T cell receptor beta chains were read from a single sample in a study of shared clonotypes between healthy human individuals. Here immunoSEQ multiplex PCR was the method, and the copy in TCRdb shows in-frame clones only, minus some. The sample has over a million clones, roughly 96% seen once; the top ten hold approximately 1%. The sample comprised naive CD4+ T cells sorted from blood. The origin of the receptors is a man in his thirties or forties in good health. Each CDR3 is given with its conserved first and last residue. The order of the fields is J gene, D gene, V gene, clone size, CDR3 DNA, CDR3 protein. D genes are given only for firm matches. Rows give clone size only sometimes, using once, few, many, or a class for an expanded clone.

J gene: TRBJ1-3; D gene: .; V gene: TRBV4-1; clone size: once; CDR3 DNA: TGCGCCAGCAGCCAAGATCAGGCTGAGCTCTCTGGAAACACCATATATTTT; CDR3 protein: CASSQDQAELSGNTIYF
J gene: TRBJ2-7; D gene: .; V gene: TRBV5-1; clone size: .; CDR3 DNA: TGCGCCAGCAGCTTGGGGGGAGCGTTGTTCGAGCAGTACTTC; CDR3 protein: CASSLGGALFEQYF
J gene: TRBJ1-2; D gene: .; V gene: TRBV28; clone size: .; CDR3 DNA: TGTGCCAGCAGTCAAGGCCGGGGGTACGGGGGCTACACCTTC; CDR3 protein: CASSQGRGYGGYTF
J gene: TRBJ1-1; D gene: .; V gene: TRBV28; clone size: .; CDR3 DNA: TGTGCCAGCGGGCTCCCGGGGCCCGGGACTGAAGCTTTCTTT; CDR3 protein: CASGLPGPGTEAFF
J gene: TRBJ2-2; D gene: .; V gene: TRBV10-1; clone size: .; CDR3 DNA: TGCGCCAGCAGTGAGGGGGCTCGGGGGGAGCTGTTTTTT; CDR3 protein: CASSEGARGELFF
J gene: TRBJ2-3; D gene: TRBD1; V gene: TRBV5-1; clone size: .; CDR3 DNA: TGCGCCAGCAGCCGGGACAGCAACACAGATACGCAGTATTTT; CDR3 protein: CASSRDSNTDTQYF
J gene: TRBJ2-3; D gene: .; V gene: TRBV11-2; clone size: .; CDR3 DNA: TGTGCCAGCAGCTTAGTTGCGGCCCAGGTGGATACGCAGTATTTT; CDR3 protein: CASSLVAAQVDTQYF
J gene: TRBJ2-7; D gene: .; V gene: TRBV13; clone size: .; CDR3 DNA: TGTGCCAGCAGTGTCTCCTACGAGCAGTACTTC; CDR3 protein: CASSVSYEQYF
J gene: TRBJ2-1; D gene: TRBD2; V gene: TRBV7-6; clone size: .; CDR3 DNA: TGTGCCAGCAGCTTAGAGGGGCGGGAGGTTACAATTAAGCAGTTCTTC; CDR3 protein: CASSLEGREVTIKQFF
J gene: TRBJ1-4; D gene: .; V gene: TRBV9; clone size: .; CDR3 DNA: TGTGCCAGCAGCGTAACTGGGGGCGGATGGAATGAAAAACTGTTTTTT; CDR3 protein: CASSVTGGGWNEKLFF
J gene: TRBJ2-4; D gene: TRBD2; V gene: TRBV28; clone size: .; CDR3 DNA: TGTGCCGGCGGGGCGGGAGTGGGCGCCAAAAACATTCAGTACTTC; CDR3 protein: CAGGAGVGAKNIQYF
J gene: TRBJ2-1; D gene: TRBD2; V gene: TRBV9; clone size: .; CDR3 DNA: TGTGCCAGCAGCCCCGGGACTAGCGGATACAATGAGCAGTTCTTC; CDR3 protein: CASSPGTSGYNEQFF
J gene: TRBJ2-7; D gene: TRBD1; V gene: TRBV7-2; clone size: .; CDR3 DNA: TGTGCCAGCAGCTTAAGGGGGCCGACCAACTACGAGCAGTACTTC; CDR3 protein: CASSLRGPTNYEQYF
J gene: TRBJ1-2; D gene: .; V gene: TRBV4-1; clone size: many; CDR3 DNA: TGCGCCAGCAGCTCCCCGGGACTGAACTTACAATCCAACTATGGCTACACCTTC; CDR3 protein: CASSSPGLNLQSNYGYTF
J gene: TRBJ2-2; D gene: .; V gene: TRBV7-6; clone size: .; CDR3 DNA: TGTGCCAGCAGCTTATCTCTGGGAGGGGAGCTGTTTTTT; CDR3 protein: CASSLSLGGELFF
J gene: TRBJ2-1; D gene: TRBD2; V gene: TRBV5-1; clone size: .; CDR3 DNA: TGCGCCAGCAGCAAATGGGGAGCTAGCGGGAGGGGTAATGAGCAGTTCTTC; CDR3 protein: CASSKWGASGRGNEQFF
J gene: TRBJ2-7; D gene: .; V gene: TRBV5-1; clone size: .; CDR3 DNA: TGCGCCAGCAGCTTGGGAGCGGTGACGTACGAGCAGTACTTC; CDR3 protein: CASSLGAVTYEQYF
J gene: TRBJ2-3; D gene: TRBD2; V gene: TRBV5-1; clone size: .; CDR3 DNA: TGCGCCAGCAGCTTGGAGTCTGGGCAGGGAGGGACAGATACGCAGTATTTT; CDR3 protein: CASSLESGQGGTDTQYF
J gene: TRBJ1-3; D gene: .; V gene: TRBV2; clone size: .; CDR3 DNA: TGTGCCAGCAGCGAGACATTCTCCCGTGGAAACACCATATATTTT; CDR3 protein: CASSETFSRGNTIYF
J gene: TRBJ2-2; D gene: .; V gene: TRBV11-2; clone size: .; CDR3 DNA: TGTGCCAGCAGGGCTCATTGGGCCGGGGAGCTGTTTTTT; CDR3 protein: CASRAHWAGELFF
J gene: TRBJ2-2; D gene: .; V gene: TRBV10-3; clone size: .; CDR3 DNA: TGTGCCATCAGTGGGCAGGGTAGTAGCGCCGGGGAGCTGTTTTTT; CDR3 protein: CAISGQGSSAGELFF
J gene: TRBJ1-2; D gene: .; V gene: TRBV5-1; clone size: few; CDR3 DNA: TGCGCCAGCAGGCCGGATTCTACTAACTATGGCTACACCTTC; CDR3 protein: CASRPDSTNYGYTF
J gene: TRBJ2-1; D gene: .; V gene: TRBV19; clone size: .; CDR3 DNA: TGTGCCAGTAGTTCCGGGACCAATGAGCAGTTCTTC; CDR3 protein: CASSSGTNEQFF
J gene: TRBJ1-1; D gene: .; V gene: TRBV2; clone size: .; CDR3 DNA: TGTGCCAGCAGTCGGGAACAGTCGAACACTGAAGCTTTCTTT; CDR3 protein: CASSREQSNTEAFF
J gene: TRBJ2-1; D gene: TRBD2; V gene: TRBV6-5; clone size: .; CDR3 DNA: TGTGCCAGCAGGTCTGGGACTAACCCCCAGTTCTTC; CDR3 protein: CASRSGTNPQFF
J gene: TRBJ2-7; D gene: .; V gene: TRBV2; clone size: .; CDR3 DNA: TGTGCCAGTCGGGACATCTCCTACGAGCAGTACTTC; CDR3 protein: CASRDISYEQYF
J gene: TRBJ1-3; D gene: .; V gene: TRBV7-9; clone size: few; CDR3 DNA: TGTGCCAGCAGCTTCCCAATCGTTGGAAACACCATATATTTT; CDR3 protein: CASSFPIVGNTIYF
J gene: TRBJ2-1; D gene: .; V gene: TRBV19; clone size: .; CDR3 DNA: TGTGCCAGTAGTATAGCGGGAGCTACCTACAATGAGCAGTTCTTC; CDR3 protein: CASSIAGATYNEQFF
J gene: TRBJ2-2; D gene: .; V gene: TRBV29-1; clone size: .; CDR3 DNA: TGCAGCGTTGCTTGGGACACCGGGGAGCTGTTTTTT; CDR3 protein: CSVAWDTGELFF
J gene: TRBJ2-1; D gene: TRBD1; V gene: TRBV29-1; clone size: .; CDR3 DNA: TGCAGCGTTGACCGAGACAGGGGCAGGAATGAGCAGTTCTTC; CDR3 protein: CSVDRDRGRNEQFF
J gene: TRBJ2-1; D gene: TRBD1; V gene: TRBV27; clone size: once; CDR3 DNA: TGTGCCAGCAGTTTACAGGGGGTCTACAATGAGCAGTTCTTC; CDR3 protein: CASSLQGVYNEQFF
J gene: TRBJ2-7; D gene: .; V gene: TRBV19; clone size: .; CDR3 DNA: TGTGCCAGTAGTATTTGGTCGAAGGTCGGAAGGAACTACGAGCAGTACTTC; CDR3 protein: CASSIWSKVGRNYEQYF
J gene: TRBJ2-1; D gene: TRBD1; V gene: TRBV18; clone size: .; CDR3 DNA: TGTGCCAGCTCACGACCGGGACAGCGTTACAATGAGCAGTTCTTC; CDR3 protein: CASSRPGQRYNEQFF
J gene: TRBJ2-1; D gene: TRBD2; V gene: TRBV7-2; clone size: .; CDR3 DNA: TGTGCCAGCAGACGACAACTAGCGACAGACAATGAGCAGTTCTTC; CDR3 protein: CASRRQLATDNEQFF
J gene: TRBJ2-1; D gene: .; V gene: TRBV2; clone size: .; CDR3 DNA: TGTGCCAGCAGTCCATACCCCCGGTCGGATAGCTCCTACAATGAGCAGTTCTTC; CDR3 protein: CASSPYPRSDSSYNEQFF
J gene: TRBJ2-3; D gene: .; V gene: TRBV5-1; clone size: .; CDR3 DNA: TGCGCCAGCAGCTTTGGGGGAGTTGAAGATACGCAGTATTTT; CDR3 protein: CASSFGGVEDTQYF
J gene: TRBJ2-7; D gene: TRBD2; V gene: TRBV7-9; clone size: few; CDR3 DNA: TGTGCCAGCAGCCCGAGCGGGAGGGTAGCCGAGCAGTACTTC; CDR3 protein: CASSPSGRVAEQYF
J gene: TRBJ2-1; D gene: .; V gene: TRBV11-2; clone size: .; CDR3 DNA: TGTGCCAGCAGCTCGCTGCGAGGTAGAGGGAATGAGCAGTTCTTC; CDR3 protein: CASSSLRGRGNEQFF
J gene: TRBJ2-4; D gene: .; V gene: TRBV28; clone size: once; CDR3 DNA: TGTGCCAGCAAAAGTGTCGGAGTCCCTCTAGCCAAAAACATTCAGTACTTC; CDR3 protein: CASKSVGVPLAKNIQYF
J gene: TRBJ2-5; D gene: TRBD1; V gene: TRBV18; clone size: .; CDR3 DNA: TGTGCCAGCTCACCACTTTTGGGACAGGGTGAGACCCAGTACTTC; CDR3 protein: CASSPLLGQGETQYF
J gene: TRBJ1-5; D gene: .; V gene: TRBV7-9; clone size: .; CDR3 DNA: TGTGCCAGCAGCCAGGATTATAGCAATCAGCCCCAGCATTTT; CDR3 protein: CASSQDYSNQPQHF
J gene: TRBJ1-5; D gene: .; V gene: TRBV2; clone size: .; CDR3 DNA: TGTGCCAGCAGTGAAAAGGCCGGTCAAGGGATTAGCAATCAGCCCCAGCATTTT; CDR3 protein: CASSEKAGQGISNQPQHF
J gene: TRBJ2-1; D gene: .; V gene: TRBV11-2; clone size: once; CDR3 DNA: TGTGCCAGCAGCCCTGGGGGATCGACTTACAATGAGCAGTTCTTC; CDR3 protein: CASSPGGSTYNEQFF
J gene: TRBJ1-5; D gene: .; V gene: TRBV21-1; clone size: .; CDR3 DNA: TGTGCCAGCAGATCAGGGGTTCAGCCCCAGCATTTT; CDR3 protein: CASRSGVQPQHF
J gene: TRBJ1-3; D gene: .; V gene: TRBV5-1; clone size: .; CDR3 DNA: TGCGCCAGCAGCCCCCGGCGGGGTACGGGTATCGGAGTTGGAAACACCATATATTTT; CDR3 protein: CASSPRRGTGIGVGNTIYF
J gene: TRBJ1-1; D gene: TRBD1; V gene: TRBV2; clone size: .; CDR3 DNA: TGTGCCAGCAGGAAGACAGGGTCTAACACTGAAGCTTTCTTT; CDR3 protein: CASRKTGSNTEAFF
J gene: TRBJ2-3; D gene: .; V gene: TRBV27; clone size: .; CDR3 DNA: TGTGCCAGCAGTTCCCTAATCAGCGGGAGCACAGATACGCAGTATTTT; CDR3 protein: CASSSLISGSTDTQYF
J gene: TRBJ1-1; D gene: TRBD1; V gene: TRBV4-3; clone size: .; CDR3 DNA: TGCGCCAGCAGCCAAGTGACAGGGGAAGCTTTCTTT; CDR3 protein: CASSQVTGEAFF
J gene: TRBJ1-3; D gene: TRBD1; V gene: TRBV11-2; clone size: .; CDR3 DNA: TGTGCCAGCAGCCCGGGACAGGGGACGAGCTCTGGAAACACCATATATTTT; CDR3 protein: CASSPGQGTSSGNTIYF
J gene: TRBJ1-1; D gene: TRBD1; V gene: TRBV5-1; clone size: .; CDR3 DNA: TGCGCCAGCAGCTTACACCAGACCAATAGACAGGGTGAGGCTTTCTTT; CDR3 protein: CASSLHQTNRQGEAFF
J gene: TRBJ2-2; D gene: .; V gene: TRBV28; clone size: .; CDR3 DNA: TGTGCCAGCAGGCCACGCGGGGACACCGGGGAGCTGTTTTTT; CDR3 protein: CASRPRGDTGELFF
J gene: TRBJ2-5; D gene: TRBD2; V gene: TRBV5-1; clone size: .; CDR3 DNA: TGCGCCAGCAGCCTCGCAGCTAGCGGGAGGGCCGGGGAGACCCAGTACTTC; CDR3 protein: CASSLAASGRAGETQYF
J gene: TRBJ1-4; D gene: .; V gene: TRBV7-2; clone size: .; CDR3 DNA: TGTGCCAGCAGCTTATGGGCGGGCGATGAAAAACTGTTTTTT; CDR3 protein: CASSLWAGDEKLFF
J gene: TRBJ1-1; D gene: .; V gene: TRBV19; clone size: .; CDR3 DNA: TGTGCCCGTACCTCCGAAGAAGCTTTCTTT; CDR3 protein: CARTSEEAFF
J gene: TRBJ1-4; D gene: .; V gene: TRBV2; clone size: .; CDR3 DNA: TGTGCCAGCAGTGAGGGGACCCGTAATGAAAAACTGTTTTTT; CDR3 protein: CASSEGTRNEKLFF